Here is one T cell receptor (beta chain) with its context. This record comes from a study of blood T cell repertoires in COVID-19. Participants were aged about 18 to 89 years, lived in roughly 23 US areas, and enrolled virtually. Germline V gene sequence: CDR1 MNHEY, CDR2 SMNVEV (reference sequence). This CDR3 contains 14 residues. Trimming shortened V by 3 bases and J by 1 base, and 9 bases separated the two germline ends. Data came from immunoSEQ multiplex PCR; TCRdb stores just in-frame clones and leaves some out. The table records under 300,000 clones, approximately 90% of them present only once. Sequences were obtained from PBMCs or T cells enriched from blood (not recorded which). This receptor was obtained from a man younger than 35 who had recovered from COVID-19. This chain joins TRBV27 and TRBJ1-1, with D possibly being TRBD1 (6 bases). CDR3 amino acids: CASSFIQGNTEAFF. CDR3 coding DNA: TGTGCCAGCAGTTTCATACAGGGGAACACTGAAGCTTTCTTT.